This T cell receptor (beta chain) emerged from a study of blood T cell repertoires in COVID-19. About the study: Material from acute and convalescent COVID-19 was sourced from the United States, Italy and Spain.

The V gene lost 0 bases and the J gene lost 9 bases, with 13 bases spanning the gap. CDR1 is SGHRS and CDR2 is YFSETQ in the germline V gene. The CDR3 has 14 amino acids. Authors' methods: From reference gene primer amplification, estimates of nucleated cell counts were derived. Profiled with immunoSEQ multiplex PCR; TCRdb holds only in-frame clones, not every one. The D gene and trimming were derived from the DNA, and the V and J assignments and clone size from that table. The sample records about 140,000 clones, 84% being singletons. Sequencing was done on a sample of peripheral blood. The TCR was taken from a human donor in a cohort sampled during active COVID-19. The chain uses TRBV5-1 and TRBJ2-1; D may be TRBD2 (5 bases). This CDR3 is CASSLVKGVGEQFF. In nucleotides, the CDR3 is TGCGCCAGCAGCTTGGTTAAGGGAGTGGGTGAGCAGTTCTTC. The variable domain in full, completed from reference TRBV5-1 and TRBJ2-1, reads KAGVTQTPRYLIKTRGQQVTLSCSPISGHRSVSWYQQTPGQGLQFLFEYFSETQRNKGNFPGRFSGRQFSNSRSEMNVSTLELGDSALYLCASSLVKGVGEQFFGPGTRLTVL.